The 27 T cell receptor beta chains given below trace back to one sample, sequenced in a study of blood T cell repertoires in COVID-19. Only in-frame clones appear in the TCRdb table, and some are missing; sequencing was by immunoSEQ multiplex PCR. Here the sample spans around 260,000 clones, around 82% being singletons. The sample was peripheral blood. All receptors derive from a human donor with COVID-19, enrolled during active disease. The donor label of this sample is uncertain.

The rearrangement links TRBV4-1 to TRBJ1-5; 7 bases match TRBD1. The trim removed 6 bases at V and 1 base at J, leaving 6 bases unmatched. The CDR3 has 15 amino acids. Looked up from germline, CDR1 is MGHRA and CDR2 is YSYEKL. CDR3 coding DNA: TGCGCCAGCAGTTACGACAGGGTGAGCAATCAGCCCCAGCATTTT. It encodes CASSYDRVSNQPQHF.

The genes are TRBV5-1 and TRBJ1-1; tentatively, D is TRBD1 (6 bases). CDR1 and CDR2 from the germline V gene are SGHRS and YFSETQ. This CDR3 contains 15 residues. The V end was cut by 1 base, the J end by 1 base, with 11 bases between. The chain's CDR3 is CASSLIGTQNTEAFF. CDR3 coding DNA: TGCGCCAGCAGCTTGATAGGGACACAGAACACTGAAGCTTTCTTT.

This chain uses TRBV5-6 with TRBJ2-7; D not resolved. The CDR3 sequence is 15 residues long. CDR1 is SGHDT and CDR2 is YYEEEE in the germline V gene. The V end was cut by 0 bases, the J end by 5 bases, with 15 bases between. CDR3 protein: CASSLAADGNHEQYF. The CDR3 coding sequence is TGTGCCAGCAGCTTGGCCGCTGATGGCAACCACGAGCAGTACTTC.

This clone has a handful of counts. This rearrangement joins TRBV6-5 to TRBJ2-3; D is perhaps TRBD2 (6 bases). V gave up 2 bases and J gave up 1 base, with 13 bases separating them. Germline-derived CDR1 and CDR2 are MNHEY and SVGAGI. The CDR3 spans 16 residues. The CDR3 nucleotides are TGTGCCAGCAGTTACGGTCCGGGAGCGCGCACAGATACGCAGTATTTT. Residues: CASSYGPGARTDTQYF.

The V call is TRBV11-1, the J call TRBJ1-1, with 11 bases fitting TRBD1. Unmatched junction bases numbered 4, after V lost 5 bases and J lost 2 bases. Germline values: CDR1 SGHAT, CDR2 FQDESV (reference sequence). There are 15 residues in the CDR3. In DNA, the CDR3 is TGTGCCAGCAGCCCGGACAGGGGGCAAAACACTGAAGCTTTCTTT. Translated, it gives CASSPDRGQNTEAFF.

This chain connects TRBV28 to TRBJ1-5, with TRBD1 matching 8 bases. Per the germline V gene, CDR1 is MDHEN and CDR2 is SYDVKM. V dropped 5 bases and J dropped 0; count of bases not matched to a gene: 3. This CDR3 spans 15 amino acids. The CDR3: CASSRTGPSNQPQHF. The CDR3 region has the DNA TGTGCCAGCAGTCGGACAGGGCCTAGCAATCAGCCCCAGCATTTT.

The V and J genes are TRBV28 and TRBJ1-5, with a tentative D call TRBD1 (5 bases). Trimming took 5 bases from V and 0 from J, leaving 8 bases between them. Germline V gives CDR1 MDHEN, CDR2 SYDVKM. CDR3 length: 14 residues. The CDR3 nucleotides are TGTGCCAGCAGTCCGGGGGGTAGCAATCAGCCCCAGCATTTT. Residues: CASSPGGSNQPQHF.

This clone was detected a few times. The J gene is TRBJ2-7, the V gene TRBV5-6; 9 nucleotides agree with TRBD1. Germline CDR1 is SGHDT and CDR2 is YYEEEE. The length of the CDR3 is 14 residues. Unmatched junction bases numbered 5, after V lost 4 bases and J lost 3 bases. This chain's CDR3 is CASSPGTGFYEQYF. In DNA form, the CDR3 reads TGTGCCAGCAGCCCCGGGACAGGGTTCTACGAGCAGTACTTC.

The chain employs TRBV28 and TRBJ2-3; D possibly corresponds to TRBD2 (6 bases). This CDR3 comprises 14 residues. V lost 7 bases to trimming and J lost 2 bases, with 13 bases between them. Per the germline V gene, CDR1 is MDHEN and CDR2 is SYDVKM. CDR3 DNA: TGTGCCAGCACCAAGGGACTTTCCACAGATACGCAGTATTTT. Amino acids: CASTKGLSTDTQYF. The full variable domain, its missing parts supplied by reference TRBV28 and TRBJ2-3, is DVKVTQSSRYLVKRTGEKVFLECVQDMDHENMFWYRQDPGLGLRLIYFSYDVKMKEKGDIPEGYSVSREKKERFSLILESASTNQTSMYLCASTKGLSTDTQYFGPGTRLTVL.

V and J are TRBV5-1 and TRBJ2-2; 7 nucleotides agree with TRBD1. Trimming removed 1 base from V and 6 bases from J; junction bases left unmatched: 6. This CDR3 comprises 15 residues. CDR1 and CDR2 from the germline V gene are SGHRS and YFSETQ. The CDR3 sequence: CASSLSQGSAGELFF. DNA for the CDR3: TGCGCCAGCAGCTTGTCACAGGGGAGCGCCGGGGAGCTGTTTTTT.

The rearrangement uses TRBV7-9 and TRBJ1-1, with D unclear. This CDR3 comprises 13 residues. Trimming cost V 7 bases and J 4 bases, with 13 bases left between them. The germline CDR1 and CDR2 sequences are SEHNR and FQNEAQ (reference sequence). CDR3 nucleotide sequence: TGTGCCAGCATGGGAAGGGAGTTCACTGAAGCTTTCTTT. The encoded protein is CASMGREFTEAFF.

The chain combines TRBV30 with TRBJ1-2; 9 nucleotides agree with TRBD1. Germline V CDR1 and CDR2: GTSNPN, SVGIG (reference sequence). CDR3 length equals 11 residues. The V gene end was trimmed by 8 bases and the J gene end by 8 bases; junction bases not matched to a gene: 6. Here the CDR3 reads CALGQGDGYTF. The CDR3 DNA follows: TGTGCCCTGGGACAGGGTGACGGCTACACCTTC.

This chain's CDR3 is CASSLTMGQSSYNEQFF. CDR3 coding DNA: TGCGCCAGCAGCCTAACCATGGGACAGAGCTCCTACAATGAGCAGTTCTTC. The rearrangement joins TRBV5-1 to TRBJ2-1; 7 nucleotides match TRBD1. Germline V CDR1 and CDR2: SGHRS, YFSETQ. V shed 4 bases, J shed 0 bases, and the junction held 10 bases outside the gene matches. The CDR3 extends over 17 amino acids.

In DNA, the CDR3 is TGTGCCAGCAGCTTACAGCGGGGGGGCACAGATACGCAGTATTTT. Translated: CASSLQRGGTDTQYF. This rearrangement joins TRBV7-2 to TRBJ2-3, with 9 nucleotides matching TRBD2. The CDR3 is 15 amino acids. The germline V gene has CDR1 SGHTA and CDR2 FQGNSA. V dropped 2 bases and J dropped 1; count of bases not matched to a gene: 1.

The chain links TRBV7-6 to TRBJ1-3; 7 bases agree with TRBD1. This CDR3 contains 15 residues. The J segment lost 4 bases and the V segment lost 3 bases, leaving 6 bases of the junction unmatched. Germline CDR1 and CDR2: SGHVS and FNYEAQ. The CDR3 region has the DNA TGTGCCAGCAGCTTGGCAGGGGGAGAAGGAAACACCATATATTTT. Amino acids: CASSLAGGEGNTIYF.

The chain uses TRBV6-4 and TRBJ1-2; D is unresolved. Looked up from germline, CDR1 is MRHNA and CDR2 is SNTAGT. The CDR3 extends over 12 amino acids. V gave up 3 bases and J gave up 8 bases, with 10 bases separating them. The CDR3 region has the DNA TGTGCCAGCAGTGAAGCAGGTGGGGGCTACACCTTC. Translated, it gives CASSEAGGGYTF.

The genes are TRBV7-8 and TRBJ1-3; 7 nucleotides line up with TRBD1. Looked up from germline, CDR1 is SGHVS and CDR2 is FQNEAQ. V lost 1 base to trimming and J lost 3 bases; unmatched junction nucleotides: 3. The CDR3 is made up of 15 amino acids. CDR3 nucleotide sequence: TGTGCCAGCAGCTTAGAATCAGGGGGTGGAAACACCATATATTTT. As protein: CASSLESGGGNTIYF.

V and J are TRBV7-2 and TRBJ2-1; D remains unclear. CDR3 length: 14 amino acids. V was pared by 0 bases and J by 3 bases, with 6 bases between. Germline-derived CDR1 and CDR2 are SGHTA and FQGNSA. The CDR3 reads CASSLAGVYNEQFF. Here the CDR3 DNA reads TGTGCCAGCAGCTTAGCGGGCGTCTACAATGAGCAGTTCTTC.

The chain uses TRBV27 and TRBJ2-3; weak D call: TRBD1 (5 bases). Germline V lookup: CDR1 MNHEY, CDR2 SMNVEV (reference sequence). The CDR3 extends over 13 amino acids. Trimming took off 5 bases at V and 4 bases at J, with 10 bases between the two ends. The CDR3 spells CASSPLRADTQYF. The CDR3 DNA follows: TGTGCCAGCAGTCCGCTCAGGGCAGATACGCAGTATTTT.

V is TRBV28 and J is TRBJ2-1; 9 nucleotides line up with TRBD2. The length of the CDR3 is 16 residues. The germline V gene has CDR1 MDHEN and CDR2 SYDVKM. Trimming at V came to 8 bases and at J to 7 bases, leaving 15 bases not matched to a gene. DNA of the CDR3: TGTGCCAGCCTGGGCAAAGTAGCGGGAGTTCTAAATGAGCAGTTCTTC. Translating it yields CASLGKVAGVLNEQFF.

The chain joins TRBV29-1 to TRBJ1-2; 9 bases line up with TRBD1. CDR1 is SQVTM, CDR2 ANQGSEA, per germline. The CDR3 extends over 14 amino acids. With 4 bases clipped from V and 4 bases from J, the junction kept 7 bases outside the gene matches. CDR3 residues: CSVGDLGQGYGYTF. The DNA of the CDR3 is TGCAGCGTTGGCGATCTGGGACAGGGCTATGGCTACACCTTC.

The chain joins TRBV2 to TRBJ2-1; 10 bases agree with TRBD1. CDR3 length: 15 amino acids. V dropped 6 bases and J dropped 12; count of bases not matched to a gene: 14. Germline CDR1 SNHLY, CDR2 FYNNEI. This CDR3 is CASRAGTGDLLGQFF. The CDR3 DNA reads TGTGCCAGCAGGGCCGGGACAGGGGACCTTCTGGGGCAGTTCTTC.

The chain employs TRBV14 and TRBJ2-1, with TRBD2 matching 7 bases. Germline CDR1 and CDR2: SGHDN and FVKESK. Unmatched junction bases numbered 6, after V lost 4 bases and J lost 6 bases. This CDR3 is 14 amino acids long. The CDR3 coding sequence is TGTGCCAGCAGCCGGGGGGGAAGCGGCAATGAGCAGTTCTTC. Protein sequence: CASSRGGSGNEQFF.

The chain carries TRBV7-2 and TRBJ1-5; D is perhaps TRBD1 (6 bases). The germline gives CDR1 SGHTA, CDR2 FQGNSA. There are 17 residues in the CDR3. V shed 5 bases and J shed 3 bases, with 20 bases lying between them. CDR3 DNA sequence: TGTGCCAGCAGCCTTTTTGAGGGGCCAGGGGTCAATCAGCCCCAGCATTTT. Translation: CASSLFEGPGVNQPQHF.

This clone occurred many times. V is TRBV10-1 and J is TRBJ2-1; 10 bases agree with TRBD2. This CDR3 region has 15 residues. The trim removed 4 bases at V and 4 bases at J, leaving 4 bases unmatched. CDR1 and CDR2 (germline): WNHNN, SYGVQD (reference sequence). CDR3 bases: TGCGCCAGCAGTGCGCTAGCGGGAGAGTACAATGAGCAGTTCTTC. This gives the protein CASSALAGEYNEQFF.

The V gene is TRBV30, the J gene TRBJ2-1, with D unresolved. Germline values: CDR1 GTSNPN, CDR2 SVGIG (reference sequence). This CDR3 has 12 residues. V lost 1 base, J lost 11 bases, and 12 bases lay in between. The CDR3 DNA sequence: TGTGCCTGGAGTGCCAACGGGTTCAAGCAGTTCTTC. Its translation: CAWSANGFKQFF.

This chain connects TRBV29-1 to TRBJ2-7; a possible D gene is TRBD2 (7 bases). The CDR3 sequence is 13 residues long. Germline loops: CDR1 SQVTM, CDR2 ANQGSEA. V dropped 5 bases and J dropped 5 bases, with 16 bases sitting between them. CDR3: CSVCIGGQNEQYF. DNA for the CDR3: TGCAGCGTTTGTATCGGGGGGCAAAACGAGCAGTACTTC.